Following are 19 T cell receptor beta chains from one sample sequenced in a study of shared clonotypes between healthy human individuals. Generated by immunoSEQ multiplex PCR, the TCRdb table keeps only in-frame clones and is missing some. The sample shows about 2.4 million clones, over 85% of them seen only once. The sample was naive CD4+ T cells from PBMCs. Subset reported: CD45RA+ positively selected. Every receptor here comes from a young man in good health. Some clones in this sample may be carry-over from other donors' samples.

J is TRBJ2-7 and V is TRBV6-5; TRBD2 matches at 7 bases. Trimming took 4 bases from V and 4 from J; bases not matched to a gene: 13. Germline CDR1 and CDR2: MNHEY and SVGAGI. The CDR3 length is 16 residues. CDR3: CASSSRAQRGRYEQYF. Here the CDR3 DNA reads TGTGCCAGCAGTTCCCGGGCCCAGCGGGGTAGGTACGAGCAGTACTTC.

The chain carries TRBV6-5 and TRBJ1-4; D not resolved. Trimming pared 5 bases from V and 3 bases from J, leaving 7 bases between. Per the germline V gene, CDR1 is MNHEY and CDR2 is SVGAGI. This CDR3 contains 13 residues. CDR3 nucleotides: TGTGCCAGCAGTGCAGGACCTAATGAAAAACTGTTTTTT. Protein: CASSAGPNEKLFF.

The chain recombines TRBV18 with TRBJ2-1; D call uncertain. From germline, CDR1 is KGHSH and CDR2 LQKENI. CDR3 length equals 15 residues. V lost 4 bases, J lost 0 bases, and 10 bases lay in between. CDR3 DNA sequence: TGTGCCAGCTCACGAATCAGAAGCTCCTACAATGAGCAGTTCTTC. This sequence encodes CASSRIRSSYNEQFF.

As DNA, the CDR3 is TGTGCTAGTGGTCCCCAGGGGAGAGGGGAGCTGTTTTTT. Its protein product is CASGPQGRGELFF. The chain couples TRBV12-5 to TRBJ2-2, with D perhaps TRBD1 (6 bases). Germline CDR1 and CDR2: LGHNT and FRNRAP. V was trimmed by 5 bases and J by 8 bases, leaving 12 bases between them. The CDR3 covers 13 residues.

This clone was detected only once. V and J are TRBV5-1 and TRBJ2-7; 8 positions agree with TRBD1. The CDR3 totals 14 residues. With 4 bases clipped from V and 5 bases from J, the junction kept 8 bases outside the gene matches. Germline CDR1 reads SGHRS; CDR2 reads YFSETQ. CDR3 amino acids: CASSLRTGSDEQYF. CDR3 in DNA: TGCGCCAGCAGCCTCCGGACAGGGAGCGACGAGCAGTACTTC.

A single count supports this clone. The V and J genes are TRBV5-6 and TRBJ2-7; 11 bases match TRBD2. V was clipped by 0 bases and J by 3 bases; unmatched bases: 2. The V gene's germline CDR1 is SGHDT and CDR2 YYEEEE. The CDR3 consists of 15 residues. The CDR3, as DNA: TGTGCCAGCAGCTTGGGACTAGCGGGAAACTACGAGCAGTACTTC. Amino acid sequence: CASSLGLAGNYEQYF.

V is TRBV6-6 and J is TRBJ2-3; 10 bases match TRBD2. The V gene's germline CDR1 is MNHNY and CDR2 SVGAGI (reference sequence). This CDR3 has 16 residues. Trimming cost V 8 bases and J 2 bases; bases outside gene matches: 10. CDR3 bases: TGTGCCAGCGGAAAGCAGAGCGGGAGGGACACAGATACGCAGTATTTT. Residues: CASGKQSGRDTDTQYF.

V and J are TRBV5-1 and TRBJ2-7; 7 nucleotides match TRBD2. Unmatched junction bases numbered 17, after V lost 2 bases and J lost 6 bases. This CDR3 region has 17 residues. Germline V gives CDR1 SGHRS, CDR2 YFSETQ. Here the CDR3 reads CASSFSPVSGTLPEQYF. CDR3 in DNA: TGCGCCAGCAGCTTCTCCCCGGTGAGCGGGACTCTCCCCGAGCAGTACTTC.

The rearrangement uses TRBV4-1 and TRBJ1-4, with D maybe TRBD1 (5 bases). The ends were cut back, 2 bases at V and 6 bases at J, with 7 bases in the middle. This CDR3 has 13 residues. Germline CDR1 MGHRA, CDR2 YSYEKL. The CDR3 spells CASSQPGDEKLFF. As DNA, the CDR3 is TGCGCCAGCAGCCAACCGGGGGATGAAAAACTGTTTTTT.

In nucleotides, the CDR3 is TGTGCCAGCAGCTCAGGGACAGGGGGGGATGAGCAGTTCTTC. Amino acids: CASSSGTGGDEQFF. The chain is built from TRBV5-4 and TRBJ2-1; 11 bases are shared with TRBD1. Trimming cost V 3 bases and J 8 bases; bases outside gene matches: 4. The CDR3 length is 14 residues. The germline V gene encodes CDR1 SGHNT and CDR2 YYREEE (reference sequence).

This sequence joins TRBV28 and TRBJ2-5; D tentatively fits TRBD1 or TRBD2 (6 bases each). Trimming shortened V by 7 bases and J by 5 bases, and 17 bases separated the two germline ends. From germline, CDR1 is MDHEN and CDR2 SYDVKM. This CDR3 has 14 residues. The CDR3, as DNA: TGTGCCAGCAAGGGGGGCGGGACGGTTGAGACCCAGTACTTC. This encodes CASKGGGTVETQYF.

The rearrangement uses TRBV7-6 and TRBJ1-4; D remains unclear. Germline CDR1 SGHVS, CDR2 FNYEAQ. The CDR3 consists of 14 residues. Trimming removed 1 base from V and 6 bases from J, with 9 bases in between. In DNA, the CDR3 is TGTGCCAGCAGCTTAGGGGGATTTGATGAAAAACTGTTTTTT. Translating gives CASSLGGFDEKLFF.

The V gene is TRBV5-6, the J gene TRBJ2-6, with D perhaps matching TRBD1 (5 bases). This CDR3 is built from 15 residues. The V gene's germline CDR1 is SGHDT and CDR2 YYEEEE. V shed 1 base and J shed 2 bases, with 7 bases lying between them. The CDR3 nucleotides are TGTGCCAGCAGCTTGTGGGGCCCTGGGGCCAACGTCCTGACTTTC. Its protein is CASSLWGPGANVLTF.

The V call is TRBV28, the J call TRBJ1-5; a possible D gene is TRBD1 (5 bases). The CDR3 totals 15 residues. Trimming removed 10 bases at V and 3 bases at J, with 19 bases between. Germline V gene sequence: CDR1 MDHEN, CDR2 SYDVKM. The CDR3 region has the DNA TGTGCCACCTCGGGCCGCCGGGGGAACAATCAGCCCCAGCATTTT. Translation: CATSGRRGNNQPQHF.

With respect to this clone: Given the absence of the conserved phenylalanine or tryptophan at the CDR3 end, a read error is likely. The chain couples TRBV11-2 to TRBJ2-7; the match to TRBD1 covers 8 bases. The V gene's germline CDR1 is SGHAT and CDR2 FQNNGV. The V gene end was trimmed by 1 base and the J gene end by 4 bases; junction bases not matched to a gene: 6. The CDR3 consists of 15 residues. CDR3 sequence (DNA): TGTGCCAGCAGCTTAGGGCAGGGGGCTTCGTACGAGCAGTACTCC. This sequence encodes CASSLGQGASYEQYS.

This clone has a single count. The junction shows a germline mismatch at one end, possibly a read error. The chain links TRBV6-1 to TRBJ2-7; D is ambiguous. The CDR3 runs 11 residues. CDR1 MNHNS and CDR2 SASEGT come from the germline V gene. The DNA for the CDR3 is TGTGCCAGCAGTGAAGTTCGCGAGGAGTACTTC. Amino acid sequence: CASSEVREEYF.

This clone has a single count. V gene TRBV30 combines with J gene TRBJ2-1; possible D gene TRBD2, 7 bases. Germline V CDR1 and CDR2: GTSNPN, SVGIG (reference sequence). The CDR3 is made up of 14 amino acids. The V end lost 3 bases, the J end lost 5 bases, and 14 bases lay between the germline ends. The CDR3 loop is CAWRLAGADNEQFF. CDR3 bases: TGTGCCTGGAGACTGGCGGGGGCGGACAATGAGCAGTTCTTC. Filled out from reference TRBV30 and TRBJ2-1, the complete variable domain reads SQTIHQWPATLVQPVGSPLSLECTVEGTSNPNLYWYRQAAGRGLQLLFYSVGIGQISSEVPQNLSASRPQDRQFILSSKKLLLSDSGFYLCAWRLAGADNEQFFGPGTRLTVL.

This clone appeared a single time. The V gene is TRBV5-1, the J gene TRBJ2-7, with 7 bases identical to TRBD2. The V gene's germline CDR1 is SGHRS and CDR2 YFSETQ. Unmatched junction bases numbered 10, after V lost 6 bases and J lost 4 bases. The CDR3 contains 14 residues. For the CDR3, the DNA is TGCGCCAGCACCACCGGGGGGTCCTCTTACGAGCAGTACTTC. It translates to CASTTGGSSYEQYF.

This chain joins TRBV4-1 and TRBJ1-1; D perhaps matches TRBD1 (5 bases). The CDR3 runs to 13 residues. V was clipped by 4 bases and J by 1 base, with 7 bases between them. The germline V gene has CDR1 MGHRA and CDR2 YSYEKL. CDR3 in DNA: TGCGCCAGCAGCCCAGGGCAGAACACTGAAGCTTTCTTT. As protein: CASSPGQNTEAFF.